This record concerns one T cell receptor beta chain sequence. This sample was taken from a study of shared clonotypes between healthy human individuals. Assay: immunoSEQ multiplex PCR; the TCRdb copy retains only in-frame clones and omits some. Of over 950,000 clones listed, approximately 77% are singletons. Germline V lookup: CDR1 MGHDK, CDR2 SYGVNS. V was pared by 0 bases and J by 4 bases, with 13 bases between. This CDR3 is 15 amino acids long. The sequence was collected from a man in his late teens or twenties in good health. Some clones in this sample may be carry-over from other donors' samples. The genes are TRBV25-1 and TRBJ2-7; TRBD1 is a possible D gene (6 bases). Sequenced input: memory CD4+ T cells from PBMCs. Sample subset: CD45RA-negative fraction. CDR3 nucleotide sequence: TGTGCCAGCAGTGAATATCGCACAGGGAAATACGAGCAGTACTTC. It yields the protein CASSEYRTGKYEQYF.